These 15 T cell receptor beta chains originate from one sample sequenced in a study of type 1 and type 2 diabetes patients (dated by TCRdb to the mid-2010s). Data came from an Illumina MiSeq. Genomic DNA from sorted T cell subsets served as template for TCRbeta CDR3 amplification. The TCRbeta CDR3 region was amplified by multiplex PCR with 30 forward and 13 reverse primers. TCRdb took the public reads, trimmed them with fastp at Q25, ran MiXCR for clone calling and kept in-frame beta chains. Every CDR3 protein is listed once, alongside the most common genes and DNA of its rows. The sample has 250,000 or so distinct CDR3 sequences on record, roughly 44% of them singletons. The top ten clones comprise approximately 14% of the sample. The sample comprised peripheral blood mononuclear cells (PBMCs). The receptors here all came from a man younger than 35 with type 2 diabetes.

The chain uses TRBV20-1 and TRBJ1-4, with a possible D match to TRBD1 (5 bases). This CDR3 has 14 residues. V lost 0 bases and J lost 8, with 13 bases in between. Germline CDR1 reads DFQATT; CDR2 reads SNEGSKA (reference sequence). The DNA for the CDR3 is TGCAGTGCTAGAGAATTTGGGGGACGGGAAAAACTGTTTTTT. It yields the protein CSAREFGGREKLFF.

This clonotype was recorded a few times. The chain combines TRBV20-1 with TRBJ2-3; TRBD2 matches 13 bases. Germline CDR1 is DFQATT and CDR2 is SNEGSKA (reference sequence). Trimming at V came to 3 bases and at J to 1 base, leaving 4 bases not matched to a gene. The CDR3 runs to 16 residues. The CDR3 nucleotides are TGCAGTGCTAGCCTACTAGCGGGGGGGCGCACAGATACGCAGTATTTT. Translated: CSASLLAGGRTDTQYF.

Details on this clonotype: A read error is likely, as this CDR3 ends without the conserved phenylalanine or tryptophan. The rearrangement uses TRBV7-3 and TRBJ2-5, with TRBD2 as a possible D gene (6 bases). Germline V gives CDR1 SGHTA, CDR2 FQGTGA. The CDR3 totals 14 residues. V lost 5 bases, J lost 2 bases, and 12 bases lay in between. The CDR3 region is CASSRPGTQETQYS. The CDR3 DNA reads TGTGCCAGCAGCAGACCCGGGACTCAAGAGACCCAGTACTCC.

The genes are TRBV7-8 and TRBJ2-3; 8 bases fit TRBD2. After removal of 2 bases from V and 8 bases from J, the junction contained 3 bases not matched to a gene. CDR1 SGHVS and CDR2 FQNEAQ come from the germline V gene. The CDR3 consists of 13 residues. Here the CDR3 DNA reads TGTGCCAGCAGCTTATATGCGGGAGGTACGCAGTATTTT. It is translated as CASSLYAGGTQYF.

This sequence joins TRBV25-1 and TRBJ2-5, with D uncertain. Matching the DNA end better, TRBJ2-1 makes the J call doubtful. Per germline, CDR1 MGHDK and CDR2 SYGVNS. The CDR3 runs to 14 residues. CDR3 coding DNA: TGTGCCAGCAGTGAGACTTTCGGATACAATGAGCAGTTCTTC. Protein sequence: CASSETFGYNEQFF.

This rearrangement joins TRBV20-1 to TRBJ1-5, with D unclear. The V gene lost 0 bases and the J gene lost 3 bases, with 12 bases spanning the gap. Germline V gives CDR1 DFQATT, CDR2 SNEGSKA (reference sequence). The CDR3 runs to 15 residues. The CDR3, as DNA: TGCAGTGCTAGAGATCCGGGCAGAAACAATCAGCCCCAGCATTTT. It specifies CSARDPGRNNQPQHF.

This rearrangement joins TRBV11-2 to TRBJ2-1; D assignment may be TRBD1 or TRBD2 (5 bases each). Trimming removed 5 bases from V and 8 bases from J, with 25 bases in between. Per the germline V gene, CDR1 is SGHAT and CDR2 is FQNNGV. This CDR3 has 17 amino acids. This CDR3 reads CASSHPGRGPWMDEQFF. The DNA for the CDR3 is TGTGCCAGCAGCCACCCGGGACGGGGACCTTGGATGGATGAGCAGTTCTTC.

This clonotype was detected a few times. The rearrangement uses TRBV12-3 or TRBV12-4 and TRBJ2-2; 14 positions match TRBD2. Trimming removed 11 bases from V and 4 bases from J; junction bases left unmatched: 3. CDR3 size: 14 residues. CDR3 in amino acids: CAWGLAGVTGELFF. CDR3 nucleotides: TGTGCCTGGGGACTAGCGGGGGTCACCGGGGAGCTGTTTTTT.

The CDR3 region is CATDPNTEAFF. CDR3 coding DNA: TGTGCAACTGATCCGAACACTGAAGCTTTCTTT. This sequence joins TRBV28 and TRBJ1-1, with D hard to call. Germline CDR1 and CDR2: MDHEN and SYDVKM. The CDR3 sequence is 11 residues long.

V is TRBV20-1 and J is TRBJ2-1, with D perhaps matching TRBD1 or TRBD2 (5 bases each). Germline CDR1 reads DFQATT; CDR2 reads SNEGSKA (reference sequence). The CDR3 sequence is 15 residues long. V dropped 1 base and J dropped 1 base, with 11 bases sitting between them. DNA of the CDR3: TGCAGTGCTAGAGGCGAGGGGTTTTCCTACAATGAGCAGTTCTTC. Protein: CSARGEGFSYNEQFF.

This clonotype was counted between two and nine times. The rearrangement uses TRBV7-8 and TRBJ2-1; 12 bases match TRBD2. J gave up 4 bases and V 3 bases, and 7 bases lay outside the gene matches. Germline values: CDR1 SGHVS, CDR2 FQNEAQ. The CDR3 runs to 17 residues. The CDR3 loop reads CASSLGEGTSGYNEQFF. In DNA form, the CDR3 reads TGTGCCAGCAGCTTGGGGGAAGGGACTAGCGGGTACAATGAGCAGTTCTTC.

Notes on this clonotype: A much larger clone lies one base from this, so it may be a read error. The rearrangement joins TRBV11-1 to TRBJ1-6; perhaps TRBD1 as D (6 bases). V was pared by 1 base and J by 7 bases, with 17 bases between. Germline lookup yields CDR1 SGHAT and CDR2 FQDESV (reference sequence). The CDR3 covers 17 residues. CDR3 amino acids: CASSLVGAGTTNSPLHF. The CDR3 DNA is TGTGCCAGCAGCTTAGTGGGGGCAGGGACCACCAATTCACCCCTCCACTTT.

This clonotype has a handful of counts. V is TRBV14 and J is TRBJ1-1; the D is unclear. Trimming pared 6 bases from V and 4 bases from J, leaving 15 bases between. Germline CDR1 SGHDN, CDR2 FVKESK. This CDR3 comprises 14 residues. CDR3 sequence: CASSRFPGSTEAFF. The CDR3 nucleotides read TGTGCCAGCAGTCGATTCCCGGGATCCACTGAAGCTTTCTTT.

The chain employs TRBV7-9 and TRBJ2-4, with D perhaps TRBD2 (7 bases). From germline, CDR1 is SEHNR and CDR2 FQNEAQ (reference sequence). With 3 bases removed from V and 8 bases from J, the gap between germline ends came to 14 bases. CDR3 size: 14 residues. The CDR3 DNA reads as TGTGCCAGCAGCTTCGAGGGGGGGGTTGACATTCAGTACTTC. Protein sequence: CASSFEGGVDIQYF.

Comments on this clonotype: At one of its ends the junction is not consistent with the germline gene, which may arise from a read error. CDR3 DNA sequence: TGTGCCAGCAGTGAAGGACTTGGGTGGAATGAGCAGTTCTTC. Its translation is CASSEGLGWNEQFF. The chain links TRBV10-3 to TRBJ2-1, with D maybe TRBD2 (5 bases). The length of the CDR3 is 14 residues. The V gene's germline CDR1 is ENHRY and CDR2 SYGVKD.